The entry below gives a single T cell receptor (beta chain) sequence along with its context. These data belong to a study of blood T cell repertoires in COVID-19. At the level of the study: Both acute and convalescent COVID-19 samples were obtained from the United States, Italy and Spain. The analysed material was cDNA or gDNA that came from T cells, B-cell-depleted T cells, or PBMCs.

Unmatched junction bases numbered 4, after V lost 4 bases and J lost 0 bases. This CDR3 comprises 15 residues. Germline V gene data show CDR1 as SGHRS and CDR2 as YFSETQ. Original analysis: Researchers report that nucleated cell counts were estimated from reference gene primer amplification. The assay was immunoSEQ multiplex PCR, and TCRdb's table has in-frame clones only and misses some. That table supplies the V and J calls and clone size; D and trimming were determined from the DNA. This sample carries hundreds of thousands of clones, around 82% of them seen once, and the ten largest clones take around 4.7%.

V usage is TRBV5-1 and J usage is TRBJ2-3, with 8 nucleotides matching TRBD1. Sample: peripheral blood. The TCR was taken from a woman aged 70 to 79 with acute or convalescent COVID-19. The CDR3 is CASSGRTGSTDTQYF. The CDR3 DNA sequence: TGCGCCAGCAGCGGAAGGACAGGGAGCACAGATACGCAGTATTTT.